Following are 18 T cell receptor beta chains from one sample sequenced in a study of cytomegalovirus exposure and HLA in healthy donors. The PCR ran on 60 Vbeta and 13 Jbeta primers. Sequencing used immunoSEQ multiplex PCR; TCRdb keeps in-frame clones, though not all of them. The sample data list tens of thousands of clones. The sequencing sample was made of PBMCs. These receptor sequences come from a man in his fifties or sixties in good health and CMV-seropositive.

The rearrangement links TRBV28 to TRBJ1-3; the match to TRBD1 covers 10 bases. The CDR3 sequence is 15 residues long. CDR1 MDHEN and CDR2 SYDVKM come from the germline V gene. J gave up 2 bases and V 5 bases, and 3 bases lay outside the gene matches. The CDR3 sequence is CASSPGQGAGNTIYF. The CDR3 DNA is TGTGCCAGCAGTCCCGGACAGGGGGCTGGAAACACCATATATTTT.

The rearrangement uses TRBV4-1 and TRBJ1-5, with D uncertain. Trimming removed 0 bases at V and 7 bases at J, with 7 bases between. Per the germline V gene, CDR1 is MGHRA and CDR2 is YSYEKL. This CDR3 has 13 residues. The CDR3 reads CASSQETGQPQHF. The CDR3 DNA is TGCGCCAGCAGCCAAGAGACCGGGCAGCCCCAGCATTTT.

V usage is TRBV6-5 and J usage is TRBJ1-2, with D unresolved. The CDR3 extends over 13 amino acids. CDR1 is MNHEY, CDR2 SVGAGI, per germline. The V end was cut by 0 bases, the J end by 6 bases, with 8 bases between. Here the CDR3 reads CASSYSGRNGYTF. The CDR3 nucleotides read TGTGCCAGCAGTTACTCGGGCAGAAATGGCTACACCTTC.

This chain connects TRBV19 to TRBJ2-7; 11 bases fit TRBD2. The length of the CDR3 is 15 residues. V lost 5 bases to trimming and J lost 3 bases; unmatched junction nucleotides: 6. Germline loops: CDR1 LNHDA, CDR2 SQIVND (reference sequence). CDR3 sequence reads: CASSVTSGSSYEQYF. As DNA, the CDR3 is TGTGCCAGTAGTGTAACTAGCGGGAGTAGCTACGAGCAGTACTTC.

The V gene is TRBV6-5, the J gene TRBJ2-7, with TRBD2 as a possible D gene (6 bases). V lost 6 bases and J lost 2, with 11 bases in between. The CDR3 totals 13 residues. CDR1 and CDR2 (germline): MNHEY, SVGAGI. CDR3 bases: TGTGCCAGCAGGCGGGGACCCACCTACGAGCAGTACTTC. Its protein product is CASRRGPTYEQYF.

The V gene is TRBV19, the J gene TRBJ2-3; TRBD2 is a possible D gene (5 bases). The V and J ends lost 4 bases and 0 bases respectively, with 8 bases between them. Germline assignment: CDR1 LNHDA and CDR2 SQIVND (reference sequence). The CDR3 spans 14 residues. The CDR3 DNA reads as TGTGCCAGTAGTACCGGGGTTAGCACAGATACGCAGTATTTT. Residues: CASSTGVSTDTQYF.

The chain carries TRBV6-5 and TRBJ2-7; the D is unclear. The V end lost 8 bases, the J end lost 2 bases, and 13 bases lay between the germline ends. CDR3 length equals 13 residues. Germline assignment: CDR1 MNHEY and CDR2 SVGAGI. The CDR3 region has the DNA TGTGCCAGCTCGAGATTCAGCGCCTACGAGCAGTACTTC. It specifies CASSRFSAYEQYF.

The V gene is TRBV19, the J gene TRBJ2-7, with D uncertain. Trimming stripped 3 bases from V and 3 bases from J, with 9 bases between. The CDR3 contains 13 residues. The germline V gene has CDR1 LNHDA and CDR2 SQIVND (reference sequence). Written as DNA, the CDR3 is TGTGCCAGTAGTATTGGGCCGGACTACGAGCAGTACTTC. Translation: CASSIGPDYEQYF.

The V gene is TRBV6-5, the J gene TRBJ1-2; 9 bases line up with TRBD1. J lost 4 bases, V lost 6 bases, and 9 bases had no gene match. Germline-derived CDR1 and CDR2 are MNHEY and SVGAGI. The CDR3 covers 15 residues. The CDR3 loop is CASSRDREKFYGYTF. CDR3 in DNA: TGTGCCAGCAGCAGGGACAGGGAAAAATTCTATGGCTACACCTTC.

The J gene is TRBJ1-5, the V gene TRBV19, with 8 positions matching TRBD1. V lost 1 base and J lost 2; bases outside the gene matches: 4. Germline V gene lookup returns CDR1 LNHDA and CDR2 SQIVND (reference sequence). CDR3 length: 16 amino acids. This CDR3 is CASSIARQGRNQPQHF. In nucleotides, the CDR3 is TGTGCCAGTAGTATAGCTCGACAGGGGCGCAATCAGCCCCAGCATTTT.

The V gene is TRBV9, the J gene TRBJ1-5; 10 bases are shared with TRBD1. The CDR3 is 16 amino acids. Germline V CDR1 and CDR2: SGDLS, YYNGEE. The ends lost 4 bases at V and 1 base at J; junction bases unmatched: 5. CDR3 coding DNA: TGTGCCAGCAGCTCCGGGACAGGGGAGAGCAATCAGCCCCAGCATTTT. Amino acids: CASSSGTGESNQPQHF. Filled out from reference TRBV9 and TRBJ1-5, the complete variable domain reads DSGVTQTPKHLITATGQRVTLRCSPRSGDLSVYWYQQSLDQGLQFLIQYYNGEERAKGNILERFSAQQFPDLHSELNLSSLELGDSALYFCASSSGTGESNQPQHFGDGTRLSIL.

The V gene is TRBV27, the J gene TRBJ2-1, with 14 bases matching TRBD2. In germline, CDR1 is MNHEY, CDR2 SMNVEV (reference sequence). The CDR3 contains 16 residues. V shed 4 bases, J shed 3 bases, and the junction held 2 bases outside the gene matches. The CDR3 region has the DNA TGTGCCAGCAGTTCGGGACTAGCGGGAGACTACAATGAGCAGTTCTTC. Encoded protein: CASSSGLAGDYNEQFF.

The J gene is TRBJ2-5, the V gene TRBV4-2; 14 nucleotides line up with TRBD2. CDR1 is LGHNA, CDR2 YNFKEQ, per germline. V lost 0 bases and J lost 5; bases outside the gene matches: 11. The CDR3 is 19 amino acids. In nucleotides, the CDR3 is TGTGCCAGCAGCCAAGATGGATCGACTAGCGGGGGGGCCGGGGAGACCCAGTACTTC. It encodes CASSQDGSTSGGAGETQYF.

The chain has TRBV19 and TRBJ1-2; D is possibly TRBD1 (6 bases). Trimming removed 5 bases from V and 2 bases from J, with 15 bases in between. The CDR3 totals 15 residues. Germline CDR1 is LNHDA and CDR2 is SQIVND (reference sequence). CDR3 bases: TGTGCCAGTAGTCCTCCGACAGGTTCCAACTATGGCTACACCTTC. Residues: CASSPPTGSNYGYTF.

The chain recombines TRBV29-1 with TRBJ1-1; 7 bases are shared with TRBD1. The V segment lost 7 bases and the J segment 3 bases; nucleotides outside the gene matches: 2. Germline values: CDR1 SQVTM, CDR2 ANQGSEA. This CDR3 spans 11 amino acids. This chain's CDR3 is CSATGDTEAFF. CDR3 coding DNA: TGCAGCGCCACAGGGGACACTGAAGCTTTCTTT.

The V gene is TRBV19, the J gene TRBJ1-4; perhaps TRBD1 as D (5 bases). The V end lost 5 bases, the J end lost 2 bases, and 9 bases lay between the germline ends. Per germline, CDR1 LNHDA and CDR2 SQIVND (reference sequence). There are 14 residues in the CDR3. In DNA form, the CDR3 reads TGTGCCAGTAGTCGGGGGAACACTAATGAAAAACTGTTTTTT. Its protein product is CASSRGNTNEKLFF.

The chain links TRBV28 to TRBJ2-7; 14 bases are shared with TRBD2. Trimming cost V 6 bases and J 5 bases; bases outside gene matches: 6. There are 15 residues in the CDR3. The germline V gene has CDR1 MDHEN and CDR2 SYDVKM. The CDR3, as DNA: TGTGCCAGCAGACTCGGGACTAGCGGGAGTGACGAGCAGTACTTC. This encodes CASRLGTSGSDEQYF.

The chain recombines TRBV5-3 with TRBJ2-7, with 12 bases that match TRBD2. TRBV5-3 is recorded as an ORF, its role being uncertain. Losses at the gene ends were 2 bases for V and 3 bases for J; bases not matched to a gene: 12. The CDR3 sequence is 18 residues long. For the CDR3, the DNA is TGTGCCAGAAGCTTTCCAGGACTAGCGGGGTCTCTTTGCTACGAGCAGTACTTC. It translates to CARSFPGLAGSLCYEQYF.